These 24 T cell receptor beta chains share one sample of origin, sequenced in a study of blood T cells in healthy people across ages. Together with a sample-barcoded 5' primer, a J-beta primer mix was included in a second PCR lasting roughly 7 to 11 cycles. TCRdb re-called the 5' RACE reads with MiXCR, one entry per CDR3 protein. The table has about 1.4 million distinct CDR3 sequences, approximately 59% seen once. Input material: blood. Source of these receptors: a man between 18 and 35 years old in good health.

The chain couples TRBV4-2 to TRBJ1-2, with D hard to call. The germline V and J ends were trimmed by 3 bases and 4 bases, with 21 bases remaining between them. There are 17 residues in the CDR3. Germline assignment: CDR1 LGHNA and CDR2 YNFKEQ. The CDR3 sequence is CASSQTPTVILGYGYTF. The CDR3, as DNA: TGTGCCAGCAGCCAGACCCCTACAGTCATATTGGGCTATGGCTACACCTTC.

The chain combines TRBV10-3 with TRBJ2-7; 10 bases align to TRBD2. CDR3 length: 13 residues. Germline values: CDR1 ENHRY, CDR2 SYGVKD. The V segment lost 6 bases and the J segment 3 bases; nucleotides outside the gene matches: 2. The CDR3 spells CAIRGLANYEQYF. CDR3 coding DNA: TGTGCCATCAGGGGACTAGCGAACTACGAGCAGTACTTC.

The CDR3 nucleotides read TGTGCCAGCAGCCCCGGGACCGTACTTAGTGATACGCAGTATTTT. It is translated as CASSPGTVLSDTQYF. The rearrangement joins TRBV5-6 to TRBJ2-3; D may be TRBD1 or TRBD2 (5 bases each). The CDR3 loop spans 15 amino acids. V lost 4 bases, J lost 6 bases, and 18 bases lay in between. In germline, CDR1 is SGHDT, CDR2 YYEEEE.

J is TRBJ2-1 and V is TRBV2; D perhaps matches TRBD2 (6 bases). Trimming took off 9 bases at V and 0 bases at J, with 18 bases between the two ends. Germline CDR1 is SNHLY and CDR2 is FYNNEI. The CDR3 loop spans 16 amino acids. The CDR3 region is CASEAGSSPSYNEQFF. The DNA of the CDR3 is TGTGCCAGTGAGGCGGGATCTTCTCCCTCCTACAATGAGCAGTTCTTC.

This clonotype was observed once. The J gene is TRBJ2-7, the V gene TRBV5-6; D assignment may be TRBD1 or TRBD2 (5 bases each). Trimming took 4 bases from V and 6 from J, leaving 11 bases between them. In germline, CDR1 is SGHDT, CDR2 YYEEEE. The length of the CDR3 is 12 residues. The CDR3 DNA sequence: TGTGCCAGCAGCGAGGGGATTCGCGAGCAGTACTTC. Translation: CASSEGIREQYF.

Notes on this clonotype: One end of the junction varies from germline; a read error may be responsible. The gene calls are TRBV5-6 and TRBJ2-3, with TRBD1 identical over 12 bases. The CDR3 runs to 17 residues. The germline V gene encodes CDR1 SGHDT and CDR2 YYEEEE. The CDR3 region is CASSPVPGTGGSDTRYF. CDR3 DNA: TGTGCCAGCAGCCCCGTTCCCGGGACAGGGGGCTCCGATACGCGGTATTTT.

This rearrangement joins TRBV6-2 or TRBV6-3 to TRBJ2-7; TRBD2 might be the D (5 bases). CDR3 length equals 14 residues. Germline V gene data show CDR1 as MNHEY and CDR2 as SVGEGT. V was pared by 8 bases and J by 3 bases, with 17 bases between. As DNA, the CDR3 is TGTGCCAGCTGCCATGGACTCAATCTCTACGAGCAGTACTTC. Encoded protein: CASCHGLNLYEQYF.

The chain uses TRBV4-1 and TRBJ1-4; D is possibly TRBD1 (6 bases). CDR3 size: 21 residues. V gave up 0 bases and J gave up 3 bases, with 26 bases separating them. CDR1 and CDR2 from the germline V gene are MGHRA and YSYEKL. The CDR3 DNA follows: TGCGCCAGCAGCCAAGAAGGGGCGGGGGCCCCTAAGAGGGGGGCTAATGAAAAACTGTTTTTT. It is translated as CASSQEGAGAPKRGANEKLFF.

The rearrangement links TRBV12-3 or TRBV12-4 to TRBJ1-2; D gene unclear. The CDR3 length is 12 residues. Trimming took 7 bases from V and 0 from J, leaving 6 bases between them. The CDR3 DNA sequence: TGTGCCAGCATCTACCCTAACTATGGCTACACCTTC. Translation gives CASIYPNYGYTF.

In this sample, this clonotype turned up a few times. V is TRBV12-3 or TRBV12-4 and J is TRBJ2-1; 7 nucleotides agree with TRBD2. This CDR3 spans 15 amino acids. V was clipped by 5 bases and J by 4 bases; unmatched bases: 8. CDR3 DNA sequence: TGTGCCAGCAGTCCAGGACTAGTTGGATACAATGAGCAGTTCTTC. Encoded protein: CASSPGLVGYNEQFF.

This CDR3 reads CASSAYRGTEQYF. The CDR3 bases are TGTGCCAGCAGCGCTTACAGGGGGACAGAGCAGTACTTC. The chain employs TRBV14 and TRBJ2-4; 8 nucleotides align to TRBD1. In germline, CDR1 is SGHDN, CDR2 FVKESK. The V gene end was trimmed by 5 bases and the J gene end by 13 bases; junction bases not matched to a gene: 10. The CDR3 runs to 13 residues.

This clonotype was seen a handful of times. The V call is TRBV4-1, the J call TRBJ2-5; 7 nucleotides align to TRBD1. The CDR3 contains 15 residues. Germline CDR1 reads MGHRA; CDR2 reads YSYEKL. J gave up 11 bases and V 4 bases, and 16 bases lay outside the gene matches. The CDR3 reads CASSLRQGVRESQYF. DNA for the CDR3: TGCGCCAGCAGCCTCCGACAGGGAGTGAGAGAGTCGCAGTACTTC.

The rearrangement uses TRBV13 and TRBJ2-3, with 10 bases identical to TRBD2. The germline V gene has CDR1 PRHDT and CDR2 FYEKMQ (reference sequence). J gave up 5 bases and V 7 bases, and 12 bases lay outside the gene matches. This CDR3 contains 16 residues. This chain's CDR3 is CASTLTSGGAEDTQYF. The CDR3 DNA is TGTGCCAGCACGCTGACGAGCGGGGGGGCCGAAGATACGCAGTATTTT.

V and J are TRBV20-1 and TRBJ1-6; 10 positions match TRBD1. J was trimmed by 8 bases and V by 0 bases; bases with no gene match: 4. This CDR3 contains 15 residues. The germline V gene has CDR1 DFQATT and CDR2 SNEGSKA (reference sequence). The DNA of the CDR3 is TGCAGTGCTAGAGACCGGGACAGGGGTTATTCACCCCTCCACTTT. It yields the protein CSARDRDRGYSPLHF.

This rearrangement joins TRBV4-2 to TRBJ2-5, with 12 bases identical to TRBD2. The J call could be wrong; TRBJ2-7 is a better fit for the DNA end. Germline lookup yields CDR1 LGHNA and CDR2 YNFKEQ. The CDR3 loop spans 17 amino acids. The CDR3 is CASSQDSLAGGGYEQYF. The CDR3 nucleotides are TGTGCCAGCAGCCAAGATAGCCTAGCGGGAGGGGGTTACGAGCAGTACTTC.

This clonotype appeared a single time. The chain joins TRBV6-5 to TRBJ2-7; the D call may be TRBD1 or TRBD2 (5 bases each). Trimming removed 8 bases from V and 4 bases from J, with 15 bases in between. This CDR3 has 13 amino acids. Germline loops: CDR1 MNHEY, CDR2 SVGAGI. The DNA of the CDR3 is TGTGCCAGCCGTGTTGCCGGGGCTTACGAGCAGTACTTC. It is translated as CASRVAGAYEQYF.

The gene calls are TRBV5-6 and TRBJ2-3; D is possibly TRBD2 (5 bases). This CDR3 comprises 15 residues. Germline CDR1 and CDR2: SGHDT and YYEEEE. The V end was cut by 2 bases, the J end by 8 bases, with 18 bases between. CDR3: CASSFGLPSSFTQYF. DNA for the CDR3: TGTGCCAGCAGCTTTGGACTCCCCAGCTCGTTTACGCAGTATTTT.

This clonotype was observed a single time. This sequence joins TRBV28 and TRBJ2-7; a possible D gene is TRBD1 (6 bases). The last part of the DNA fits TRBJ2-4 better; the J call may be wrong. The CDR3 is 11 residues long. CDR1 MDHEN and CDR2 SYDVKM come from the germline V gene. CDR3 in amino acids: CASEGGNIQYF. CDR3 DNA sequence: TGTGCCAGTGAAGGGGGAAACATTCAGTACTTC.

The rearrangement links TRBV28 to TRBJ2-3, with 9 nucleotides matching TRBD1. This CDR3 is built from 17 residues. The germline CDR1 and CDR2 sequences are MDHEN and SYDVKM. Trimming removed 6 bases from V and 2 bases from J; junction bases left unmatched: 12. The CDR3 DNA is TGTGCCAGCAGCCTACAGGGGGCGGGGAGGGACACAGATACGCAGTATTTT. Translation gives CASSLQGAGRDTDTQYF.

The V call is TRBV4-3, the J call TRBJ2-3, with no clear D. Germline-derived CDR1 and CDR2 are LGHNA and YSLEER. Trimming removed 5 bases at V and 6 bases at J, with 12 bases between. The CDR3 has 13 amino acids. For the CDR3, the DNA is TGCGCCAGCAGCTCAAGCGCATTTGATACGCAGTATTTT. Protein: CASSSSAFDTQYF.

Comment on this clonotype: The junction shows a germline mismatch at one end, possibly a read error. CDR3 nucleotide sequence: TGTACCAGCAGCTTCGTGGGACAGGGGACCTACGAGCAGTACTTC. As protein: CTSSFVGQGTYEQYF. The chain has TRBV7-9 and TRBJ2-7, with 10 bases matching TRBD1. The CDR3 has 15 amino acids. Germline V gives CDR1 SEHNR, CDR2 FQNEAQ (reference sequence).

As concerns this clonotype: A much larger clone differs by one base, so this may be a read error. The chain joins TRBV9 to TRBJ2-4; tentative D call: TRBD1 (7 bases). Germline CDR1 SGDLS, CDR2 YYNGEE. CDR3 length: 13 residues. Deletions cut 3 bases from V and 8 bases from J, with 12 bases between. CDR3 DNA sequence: TGTGCCAGCAGCGGAGCCAGGGGGGACATTCAGTACTTC. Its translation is CASSGARGDIQYF. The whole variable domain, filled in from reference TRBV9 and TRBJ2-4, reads DSGVTQTPKHLITATGQRVTLRCSPRSGDLSVYWYQQSLDQGLQFLIQYYNGEERAKGNILERFSAQQFPDLHSELNLSSLELGDSALYFCASSGARGDIQYFGAGTRLSVL.

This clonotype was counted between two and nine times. CDR3 loop: CASSSGQGKNIQYF. CDR3 nucleotide sequence: TGTGCCAGCAGCTCGGGACAGGGAAAAAACATTCAGTACTTC. The V gene is TRBV4-2, the J gene TRBJ2-4, with 9 positions matching TRBD1. The CDR3 is 14 amino acids. Germline V gene data show CDR1 as LGHNA and CDR2 as YNFKEQ. V was pared by 5 bases and J by 4 bases, with 3 bases of the junction left unmatched.

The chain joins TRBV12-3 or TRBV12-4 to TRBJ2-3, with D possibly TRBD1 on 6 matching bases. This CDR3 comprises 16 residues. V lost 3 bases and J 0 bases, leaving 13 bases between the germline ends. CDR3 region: CASSFSGQTSTDTQYF. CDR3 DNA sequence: TGTGCCAGCAGTTTTTCCGGACAGACTAGCACAGATACGCAGTATTTT.